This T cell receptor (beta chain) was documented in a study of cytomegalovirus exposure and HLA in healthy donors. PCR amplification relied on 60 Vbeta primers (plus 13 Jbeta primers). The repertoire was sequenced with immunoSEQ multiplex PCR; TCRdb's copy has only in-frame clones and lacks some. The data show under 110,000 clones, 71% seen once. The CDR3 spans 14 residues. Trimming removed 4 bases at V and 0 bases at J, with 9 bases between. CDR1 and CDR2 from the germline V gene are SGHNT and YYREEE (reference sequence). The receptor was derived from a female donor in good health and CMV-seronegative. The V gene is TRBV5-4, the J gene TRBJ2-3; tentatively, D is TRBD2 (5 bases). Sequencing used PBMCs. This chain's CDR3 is CASSDQRSTDTQYF. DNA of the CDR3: TGTGCCAGCAGCGATCAGCGGAGCACAGATACGCAGTATTTT.